The 15 T cell receptor beta chains listed next were all sequenced from one sample in a study of cytomegalovirus exposure and HLA in healthy donors. Use of 60 Vbeta and 13 Jbeta primers characterized the PCR. Measured with immunoSEQ multiplex PCR; TCRdb has only the in-frame clones, and not every one. The top ten hold about 1.5% of the sample, which has about 190,000 clones, roughly three quarters seen once. The sample taken for sequencing was PBMCs. The receptor source for this set is a woman aged 18-29 years in good health and CMV-seronegative.

This sequence joins TRBV2 and TRBJ2-2; D gene uncertain. The V gene's germline CDR1 is SNHLY and CDR2 FYNNEI. V was trimmed by 2 bases and J by 2 bases, leaving 12 bases between them. This CDR3 is built from 16 residues. CDR3 bases: TGTGCCAGCAGTGAAATGGCAGTTTTCAACACCGGGGAGCTGTTTTTT. Translating it yields CASSEMAVFNTGELFF.

The CDR3 nucleotides read TGTGCCAGCAGTCCCCAGGGGTACTGGCAGCCCCAGCATTTT. It codes for CASSPQGYWQPQHF. V and J are TRBV27 and TRBJ1-5, with D possibly TRBD1 on 6 matching bases. The CDR3 loop spans 14 amino acids. The germline CDR1 and CDR2 sequences are MNHEY and SMNVEV (reference sequence). V was pared by 5 bases and J by 7 bases, with 15 bases between.

The chain is built from TRBV29-1 and TRBJ1-1; TRBD1 aligns across 7 bases. The V gene end was trimmed by 3 bases and the J gene end by 3 bases; junction bases not matched to a gene: 7. Germline lookup yields CDR1 SQVTM and CDR2 ANQGSEA. The CDR3 is made up of 14 amino acids. The CDR3 loop is CSVDREGAHTEAFF. The CDR3 DNA is TGCAGCGTTGATCGGGAGGGGGCGCACACTGAAGCTTTCTTT.

V usage is TRBV6-1 and J usage is TRBJ2-5, with D perhaps matching TRBD2 (5 bases). This CDR3 has 15 amino acids. Germline CDR1 and CDR2: MNHNS and SASEGT. V dropped 1 base and J dropped 4 bases, with 13 bases sitting between them. The CDR3 spells CASSEEWELGETQYF. The CDR3 bases are TGTGCCAGCAGTGAAGAATGGGAGTTGGGAGAGACCCAGTACTTC.

This chain links TRBV18 with TRBJ1-5; D remains unclear. The V end lost 3 bases, the J end lost 7 bases, and 10 bases lay between the germline ends. This CDR3 contains 13 residues. In germline, CDR1 is KGHSH, CDR2 LQKENI. The CDR3 DNA is TGTGCCAGCTCACCGGACTTGGACCAGCCCCAGCATTTT. The encoded protein is CASSPDLDQPQHF.

V is TRBV28 and J is TRBJ1-1; D call uncertain. The CDR3 totals 14 residues. Per the germline V gene, CDR1 is MDHEN and CDR2 is SYDVKM. Trimming left V 5 bases short and J 10 bases short, with 20 bases between. CDR3 region: CASSGSDGRSGAFF. DNA of the CDR3: TGTGCCAGCAGTGGAAGCGACGGAAGAAGTGGAGCTTTCTTT.

The rearrangement links TRBV9 to TRBJ2-7, with D unresolved. CDR1 and CDR2 (germline): SGDLS, YYNGEE. The CDR3 extends over 15 amino acids. Trimming cost V 0 bases and J 0 bases, with 10 bases left between them. CDR3 region: CASSVGAGNSYEQYF. CDR3 in DNA: TGTGCCAGCAGCGTAGGGGCCGGAAACTCCTACGAGCAGTACTTC. Supplemented by reference TRBV9 and TRBJ2-7, the full variable domain reads DSGVTQTPKHLITATGQRVTLRCSPRSGDLSVYWYQQSLDQGLQFLIQYYNGEERAKGNILERFSAQQFPDLHSELNLSSLELGDSALYFCASSVGAGNSYEQYFGPGTRLTVT.

The chain combines TRBV5-1 with TRBJ2-7; D possibly corresponds to TRBD2 (7 bases). This CDR3 comprises 14 residues. The germline gives CDR1 SGHRS, CDR2 YFSETQ. V lost 4 bases and J lost 3, with 14 bases in between. The CDR3 loop is CASSSGARGYEQYF. CDR3 bases: TGCGCCAGCAGCAGCGGGGCCAGGGGCTACGAGCAGTACTTC.

The chain employs TRBV10-3 and TRBJ1-5, with 7 bases fitting TRBD1. Losses at the gene ends were 8 bases for V and 0 bases for J; bases not matched to a gene: 10. CDR3 length: 16 amino acids. Germline CDR1 ENHRY, CDR2 SYGVKD. The CDR3 sequence is CAIGSGGPYSNQPQHF. The CDR3 coding sequence is TGTGCCATCGGGTCAGGGGGACCTTATAGCAATCAGCCCCAGCATTTT.

The chain recombines TRBV19 with TRBJ2-7; 8 nucleotides align to TRBD1. This CDR3 is built from 17 residues. Germline V gene sequence: CDR1 LNHDA, CDR2 SQIVND (reference sequence). V gave up 5 bases and J gave up 2 bases; unmatched junction bases: 14. The CDR3 is CASSPMSGRGRPYEQYF. The CDR3 DNA reads as TGTGCCAGTAGTCCCATGTCCGGCAGGGGGCGTCCCTACGAGCAGTACTTC. Supplemented by reference TRBV19 and TRBJ2-7, the full variable domain reads DGGITQSPKYLFRKEGQNVTLSCEQNLNHDAMYWYRQDPGQGLRLIYYSQIVNDFQKGDIAEGYSVSREKKESFPLTVTSAQKNPTAFYLCASSPMSGRGRPYEQYFGPGTRLTVT.

This sequence joins TRBV15 and TRBJ1-1; 9 nucleotides line up with TRBD1. V lost 8 bases and J lost 5; bases outside the gene matches: 6. The CDR3 runs 13 residues. CDR1 and CDR2 (germline): LNHNV, YYDKDF (reference sequence). CDR3 DNA sequence: TGTGCCACCTTAGGGACAGGGAAAACTGAAGCTTTCTTT. This gives the protein CATLGTGKTEAFF.

V usage is TRBV9 and J usage is TRBJ2-1; no clear D. The ends were cut back, 4 bases at V and 0 bases at J, with 14 bases in the middle. Germline loops: CDR1 SGDLS, CDR2 YYNGEE. This CDR3 contains 16 residues. The CDR3 loop is CASSPSGGHSYNEQFF. DNA of the CDR3: TGTGCCAGCAGCCCCTCCGGCGGCCACTCCTACAATGAGCAGTTCTTC.

The chain recombines TRBV7-2 with TRBJ1-2; possible D gene TRBD1, 5 bases. This CDR3 is built from 14 residues. V gave up 2 bases and J gave up 8 bases, with 15 bases separating them. Per germline, CDR1 SGHTA and CDR2 FQGNSA. The CDR3 coding sequence is TGTGCCAGCAGCTTAAGGGACCGCGGGGGAGGCTACACCTTC. Its translation is CASSLRDRGGGYTF.

This chain links TRBV5-4 with TRBJ2-3; 8 nucleotides line up with TRBD1. V lost 4 bases, J lost 0 bases, and 7 bases stayed unmatched. The germline V gene has CDR1 SGHNT and CDR2 YYREEE (reference sequence). CDR3 length equals 16 residues. The DNA of the CDR3 is TGTGCCAGCAGCCCCCGGACAGGGTCTAGCACAGATACGCAGTATTTT. This gives the protein CASSPRTGSSTDTQYF.

The gene calls are TRBV7-9 and TRBJ1-2, with TRBD1 matching over 8 bases. This CDR3 spans 13 amino acids. CDR1 and CDR2 (germline): SEHNR, FQNEAQ (reference sequence). Trimming at V came to 2 bases and at J to 7 bases, leaving 3 bases not matched to a gene. This chain's CDR3 is CASSLQGAGGYTF. The CDR3 DNA is TGTGCCAGCAGCTTACAGGGGGCGGGTGGCTACACCTTC.